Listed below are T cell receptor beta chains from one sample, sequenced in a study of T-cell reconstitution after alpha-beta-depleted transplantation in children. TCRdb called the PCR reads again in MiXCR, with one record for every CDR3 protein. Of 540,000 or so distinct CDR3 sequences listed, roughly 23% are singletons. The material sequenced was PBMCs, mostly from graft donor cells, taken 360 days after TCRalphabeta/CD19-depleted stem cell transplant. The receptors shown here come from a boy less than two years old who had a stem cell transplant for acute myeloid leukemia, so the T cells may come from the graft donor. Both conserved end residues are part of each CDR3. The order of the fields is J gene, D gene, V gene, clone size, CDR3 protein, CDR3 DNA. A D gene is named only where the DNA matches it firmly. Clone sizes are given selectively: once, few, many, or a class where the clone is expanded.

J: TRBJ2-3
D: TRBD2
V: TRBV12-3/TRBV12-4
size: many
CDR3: CASNLGTTVTDTQYF
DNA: TGTGCCAGCAATCTGGGGACTACCGTCACAGATACGCAGTATTTT

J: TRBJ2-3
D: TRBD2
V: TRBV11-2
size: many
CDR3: CASSFRLAGTRDTQYF
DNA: TGTGCCAGCAGCTTCCGTCTAGCGGGGACTCGGGATACGCAGTATTTT

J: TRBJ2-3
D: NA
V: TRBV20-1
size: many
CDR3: CSAPLGGGFADTQYF
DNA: TGCAGTGCGCCGCTGGGGGGCGGTTTCGCAGATACGCAGTATTTT

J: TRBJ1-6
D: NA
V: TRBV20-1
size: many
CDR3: CSARPLGTRGSPLHF
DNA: TGCAGTGCTAGACCCCTCGGGACCCGGGGTTCACCCCTCCACTTT

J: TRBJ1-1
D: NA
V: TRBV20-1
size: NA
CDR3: CSAPLQGGNTEAFF
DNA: TGCAGTGCTCCACTACAGGGTGGAAACACTGAAGCTTTCTTT

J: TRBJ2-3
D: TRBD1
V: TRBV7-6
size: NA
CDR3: CASSSQGLSTDTQYF
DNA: TGTGCCAGCAGCTCACAGGGGCTTAGCACAGATACGCAGTATTTT

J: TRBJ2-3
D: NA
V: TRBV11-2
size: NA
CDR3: CASSLDANTDTQYF
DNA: TGTGCCAGCAGCTTAGATGCGAACACAGATACGCAGTATTTT

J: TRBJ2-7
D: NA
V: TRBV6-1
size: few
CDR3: CASSEPGGLYEQYF
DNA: TGTGCCAGCAGTGAACCCGGGGGGCTCTACGAGCAGTACTTC

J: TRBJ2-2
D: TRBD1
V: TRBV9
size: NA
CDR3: CASSVSSLGQGNTGELFF
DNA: TGTGCCAGCAGCGTATCTTCTTTGGGACAGGGCAACACCGGGGAGCTGTTTTTT

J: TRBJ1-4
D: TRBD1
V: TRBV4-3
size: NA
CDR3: CASSQDHRGNEKLFF
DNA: TGCGCCAGCAGCCAAGATCACAGGGGCAATGAAAAACTGTTTTTT

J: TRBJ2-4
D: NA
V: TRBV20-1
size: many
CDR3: CSASLQPGALNIQYF
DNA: TGCAGTGCTTCCCTCCAACCAGGGGCCCTAAACATTCAGTACTTC

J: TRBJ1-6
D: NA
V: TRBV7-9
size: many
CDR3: CASSLPQYNSPLHF
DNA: TGTGCCAGCAGCTTACCACAGTATAATTCACCCCTCCACTTT

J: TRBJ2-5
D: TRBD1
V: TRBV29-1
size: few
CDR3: CSVDPLGQGQETQYF
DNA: TGCAGCGTTGACCCACTCGGACAGGGCCAAGAGACCCAGTACTTC

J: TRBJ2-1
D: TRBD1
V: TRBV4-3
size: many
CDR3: CASSQRTGGRMRQFF
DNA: TGCGCCAGCAGCCAACGGACAGGGGGCCGGATGAGGCAGTTCTTC

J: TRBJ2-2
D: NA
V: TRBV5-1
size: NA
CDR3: CASSPYRGGSGELFF
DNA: TGCGCCAGCAGCCCTTACAGGGGAGGATCCGGGGAGCTGTTTTTT

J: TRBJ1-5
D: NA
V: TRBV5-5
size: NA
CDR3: CASSGDGYSWGTQPQHF
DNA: TGTGCCAGCAGCGGGGACGGTTATTCATGGGGTACTCAGCCCCAGCATTTT

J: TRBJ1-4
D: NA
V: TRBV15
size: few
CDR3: CATSRGGIRTNEKLFF
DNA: TGTGCCACCAGCAGAGGGGGGATACGTACTAATGAAAAACTGTTTTTT

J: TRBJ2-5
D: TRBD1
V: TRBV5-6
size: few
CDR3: CASSLLLGQGETQYF
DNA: TGTGCCAGCAGCTTGTTACTAGGACAGGGGGAGACCCAGTACTTC

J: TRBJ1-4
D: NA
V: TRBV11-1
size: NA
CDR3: CASSLALNREATNEKLFF
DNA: TGTGCCAGCAGCTTAGCGCTAAACAGGGAAGCAACTAATGAAAAACTGTTTTTT

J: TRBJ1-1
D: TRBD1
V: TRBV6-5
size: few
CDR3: CASSYPDRGGEAFF
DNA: TGTGCCAGCAGTTACCCGGACAGGGGAGGGGAAGCTTTCTTT

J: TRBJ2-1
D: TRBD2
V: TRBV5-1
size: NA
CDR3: CASSNSGGRYNEQFF
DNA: TGCGCCAGCAGCAACTCGGGGGGGCGCTACAATGAGCAGTTCTTC

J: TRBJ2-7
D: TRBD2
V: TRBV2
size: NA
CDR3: CASSLSGGLSPYEQYF
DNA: TGTGCCAGCAGTCTTAGCGGGGGCCTCTCTCCATACGAGCAGTACTTC

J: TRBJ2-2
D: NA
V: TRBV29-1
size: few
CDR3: CSVERGADGELFF
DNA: TGCAGCGTTGAACGGGGGGCGGACGGGGAGCTGTTTTTT

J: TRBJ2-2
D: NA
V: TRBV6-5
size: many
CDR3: CASSVGGELFF
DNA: TGCGCCAGCAGCGTCGGCGGGGAGCTGTTTTTT

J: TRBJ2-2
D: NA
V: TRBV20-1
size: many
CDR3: CSARDPRRGNTGELFF
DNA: TGCAGTGCTAGAGATCCGAGGAGGGGGAACACCGGGGAGCTGTTTTTT

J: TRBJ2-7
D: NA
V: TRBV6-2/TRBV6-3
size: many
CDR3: CASSYSRDSGYEQYF
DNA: TGTGCCAGCAGTTACTCGCGGGACAGCGGGTACGAGCAGTACTTC